These 11 T cell receptor beta chains originate from one sample sequenced in a study of vaccination and CD4 T cells after COVID-19. No antigen has been identified for these receptors. The treatment denotes: roughly 10-day PBMC culture with coronavirus spike peptide pools or control peptides (ViraFEST assay). Researchers used the Oncomine TCR Beta short-read assay to sequence DNA from cultured CD4+ T cells. One entry per CDR3 protein, called by TCRdb with MiXCR from the PCR reads. The table lists 25,000 or so distinct CDR3 sequences, 35% to 55% of them singletons. Sequenced: CD4+ T cells from blood, cultured in vitro. Every receptor here comes from a human donor who had recovered from COVID-19.

The chain links TRBV18 to TRBJ1-2; D perhaps matches TRBD1 (6 bases). The V and J ends lost 3 bases and 7 bases respectively, with 18 bases between them. Germline V CDR1 and CDR2: KGHSH, LQKENI. The CDR3 has 15 amino acids. The CDR3, as DNA: TGTGCCAGCTCACCGCCGATGAGCAGGGGCTCTGGCTACACCTTC. Translation: CASSPPMSRGSGYTF.

The chain has TRBV12-3 or TRBV12-4 and TRBJ2-7; weak D call: TRBD2 (5 bases). V was trimmed by 8 bases and J by 5 bases, leaving 16 bases between them. The CDR3 covers 13 residues. The CDR3 reads CASSLGLSHEQYF. CDR3 sequence (DNA): TGTGCCAGCTCCCTAGGACTGTCCCACGAGCAGTACTTC.

The chain recombines TRBV7-9 with TRBJ2-7; TRBD1 agrees at 7 bases. CDR3 length equals 14 residues. Per the germline V gene, CDR1 is SEHNR and CDR2 is FQNEAQ (reference sequence). The J segment lost 5 bases and the V segment lost 3 bases, leaving 7 bases of the junction unmatched. In DNA, the CDR3 is TGTGCCAGCAGCTTTACAGGGGAAACCCACGAGCAGTACTTC. Encoded protein: CASSFTGETHEQYF.

This clonotype was found a few times. One end of the junction fails to match germline, which may point to a read error. V and J are TRBV7-7 and TRBJ2-6; unclear D gene. CDR3 length equals 15 residues. CDR1 is SSHAT, CDR2 FNYEAQ, per germline (reference sequence). CDR3 bases: TGTGCTAGCAGCGAGTTCAACTCTGGGGCCAACGTCCTGACTTTC. Its protein is CASSEFNSGANVLTF.

The chain joins TRBV5-5 to TRBJ1-2; D ambiguous. V was trimmed by 3 bases and J by 0 bases, leaving 9 bases between them. The CDR3 is 14 residues long. Germline CDR1 and CDR2: SGHKS and YYEKEE (reference sequence). CDR3 bases: TGTGCCAGCAGCTCGGTACCATCTAACTATGGCTACACCTTC. It specifies CASSSVPSNYGYTF.

This clonotype was counted a few times. The V gene is TRBV2, the J gene TRBJ1-2, with D tentatively TRBD1 (6 bases). V was trimmed by 6 bases and J by 8 bases, leaving 16 bases between them. The germline CDR1 and CDR2 sequences are SNHLY and FYNNEI. The CDR3 spans 13 residues. CDR3 residues: CASSLGQSLGYTF. The CDR3 DNA is TGTGCCAGCAGCCTAGGACAGAGCTTAGGCTACACCTTC.

This clonotype showed up just a few times. The rearrangement uses TRBV20-1 and TRBJ2-3, with D hard to call. This CDR3 is built from 17 residues. In germline, CDR1 is DFQATT, CDR2 SNEGSKA (reference sequence). With 1 base removed from V and 0 bases from J, the gap between germline ends came to 17 bases. CDR3 region: CSARARRIADSTDTQYF. The DNA of the CDR3 is TGCAGTGCTAGAGCCCGAAGGATAGCAGATAGCACAGATACGCAGTATTTT.

The rearrangement links TRBV21-1 to TRBJ2-3; the table's TRBD1 call for D was not verified on the DNA. TRBV21-1 is given as a pseudogene. The CDR3 contains 15 residues. CDR3 DNA: TGTGCCAGCAGCCCTGGACAGGGGGTCACAGATACGCAGTATTTT. As protein: CASSPGQGVTDTQYF.

The sample holds a few counts of this clonotype. The J gene is TRBJ1-1, the V gene TRBV19; 11 bases are shared with TRBD1. Germline V CDR1 and CDR2: LNHDA, SQIVND (reference sequence). Trimming cost V 0 bases and J 6 bases; bases outside gene matches: 9. There are 17 residues in the CDR3. The CDR3 region has the DNA TGTGCCAGTAGTATAGATCCCGGGACAGGGGGGCTTGCTGAAGCTTTCTTT. Translated: CASSIDPGTGGLAEAFF.

With regard to this clonotype: One end of the junction varies from germline; a read error may be responsible. The chain carries TRBV6-1 and TRBJ1-6; 7 bases agree with TRBD1. Germline CDR1 MNHNS, CDR2 SASEGT. The CDR3 spans 18 residues. For the CDR3, the DNA is TGTGCCAGCAGTGAAAAGTGGGCGGCAGGGGGGATTAATTCATCCCTCCACTTT. Amino acids: CASSEKWAAGGINSSLHF.

The V and J genes are TRBV4-1 and TRBJ2-2, with unresolved D. With 4 bases removed from V and 0 bases from J, the gap between germline ends came to 15 bases. Germline assignment: CDR1 MGHRA and CDR2 YSYEKL. This CDR3 has 17 residues. In DNA form, the CDR3 reads TGCGCCAGCAGCCCCGTGACTGAGGCGGCGAACACCGGGGAGCTGTTTTTT. Its translation is CASSPVTEAANTGELFF.